This T cell receptor beta chain was sequenced in a study of post-analysis software for immune sequencing data. Points from the study as a whole: There were a few TRBV segments more frequent in patients than controls, and TRBV5-6, TRBV5-1 and TRBV20-1 were among them.

About this clonotype itself: Its antigen is unidentified.

The CDR3 contains 14 residues. The germline gives CDR1 KGHSH, CDR2 LQKENI. V was shortened by 6 bases and J by 5 bases, with 15 bases between the two germline ends. Unique molecular identifiers had been added to the TCR beta cDNA libraries. MiXCR was run by TCRdb on the PCR reads, yielding one entry per CDR3 protein. There are about 200,000 distinct CDR3 sequences in the sample; 29% occur only once, and about 3.7% lies in the top ten. The chain links TRBV18 to TRBJ2-3; D remains ambiguous. The source material was blood. The TCR originated in a girl aged 2-17 years with multiple sclerosis. The CDR3 coding sequence is TGTGCCAGCTCCCTGTCGAGCACTCAAGATACGCAGTATTTT. Translation gives CASSLSSTQDTQYF.